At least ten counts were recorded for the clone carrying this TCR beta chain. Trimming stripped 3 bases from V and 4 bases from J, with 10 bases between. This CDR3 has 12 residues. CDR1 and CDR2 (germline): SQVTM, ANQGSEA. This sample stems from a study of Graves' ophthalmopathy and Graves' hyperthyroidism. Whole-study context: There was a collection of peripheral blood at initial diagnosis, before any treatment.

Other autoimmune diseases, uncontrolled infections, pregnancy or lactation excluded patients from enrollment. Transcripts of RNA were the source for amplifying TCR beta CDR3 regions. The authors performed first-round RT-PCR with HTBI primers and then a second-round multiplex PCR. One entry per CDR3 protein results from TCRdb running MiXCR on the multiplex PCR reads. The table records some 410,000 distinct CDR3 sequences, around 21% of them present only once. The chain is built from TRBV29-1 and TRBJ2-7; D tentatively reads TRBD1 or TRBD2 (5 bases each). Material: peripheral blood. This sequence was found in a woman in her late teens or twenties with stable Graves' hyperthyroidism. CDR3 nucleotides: TGCAGCGTTGAGGCAGGGAGTTACGAGCAGTACTTC. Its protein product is CSVEAGSYEQYF.